These 13 T cell receptor beta chains share one sample of origin, sequenced in a study of shared clonotypes between healthy human individuals. CD8 cells regarded as naive lacked CD45RO, were positively chosen for CCR7, and omitted terminally differentiated effector memory CD45RA+ cells. Produced via immunoSEQ multiplex PCR; TCRdb's table is partial and in-frame only. The table records around 2,100,000 clones, about 94% of them present only once. The material sequenced was naive CD8+ T cells sorted from blood. The receptor set was obtained from a man between 18 and 35 years old in good health.

CDR3 DNA: TGTGCCAGCGGGACCGGGAGTAGCAATGAGCAGTTCTTC. Translating it yields CASGTGSSNEQFF. The rearrangement uses TRBV9 and TRBJ2-1; TRBD2 is a possible D gene (6 bases). From germline, CDR1 is SGDLS and CDR2 YYNGEE. The CDR3 sequence is 13 residues long. Trimming took 7 bases from V and 6 from J, leaving 14 bases between them. The whole variable domain, filled in from reference TRBV9 and TRBJ2-1, reads DSGVTQTPKHLITATGQRVTLRCSPRSGDLSVYWYQQSLDQGLQFLIQYYNGEERAKGNILERFSAQQFPDLHSELNLSSLELGDSALYFCASGTGSSNEQFFGPGTRLTVL.

Here the CDR3 reads CASSVDEGSQETQYF. The CDR3, as DNA: TGTGCCAGCAGCGTAGACGAGGGGAGCCAAGAGACCCAGTACTTC. This chain connects TRBV9 to TRBJ2-5; TRBD1 or TRBD2 may be the D gene (5 bases each). This CDR3 spans 15 amino acids. The V and J ends lost 0 bases and 1 base respectively, with 10 bases between them. CDR1 is SGDLS and CDR2 is YYNGEE in the germline V gene.

The genes are TRBV28 and TRBJ2-7; no firm D call. This CDR3 region has 16 residues. Trimming removed 4 bases at V and 0 bases at J, with 16 bases between. CDR1 is MDHEN and CDR2 is SYDVKM in the germline V gene. CDR3 in DNA: TGTGCCAGCAGTTCCTCCCCAGGCCGGTTCTCCTACGAGCAGTACTTC. This encodes CASSSSPGRFSYEQYF.

A word on this clone: At the DNA level, this CDR3 is encoded by other sequences in the same sample as well. This sequence joins TRBV6-6 and TRBJ2-7; D may be TRBD1 (6 bases). V was cut by 5 bases and J by 1 base, with 9 bases left in between. This CDR3 is built from 13 residues. Looked up from germline, CDR1 is MNHNY and CDR2 is SVGAGI (reference sequence). In nucleotides, the CDR3 is TGTGCCAGCAGTCAGGGGCCATCCTACGAGCAGTACTTC. It codes for CASSQGPSYEQYF.

The chain combines TRBV12-5 with TRBJ2-5; possibly TRBD1 or TRBD2 for D (5 bases each). The CDR3 is made up of 15 amino acids. V shed 0 bases and J shed 4 bases, with 12 bases lying between them. Germline CDR1 LGHNT, CDR2 FRNRAP. CDR3 nucleotides: TGTGCTAGTGGTTTGGTAACCCGGGGACCAGAGACCCAGTACTTC. The encoded protein is CASGLVTRGPETQYF. The full variable domain, its missing parts supplied by reference TRBV12-5 and TRBJ2-5, is DARVTQTPRHKVTEMGQEVTMRCQPILGHNTVFWYRQTMMQGLELLAYFRNRAPLDDSGMPKDRFSAEMPDATLATLKIQPSEPRDSAVYFCASGLVTRGPETQYFGPGTRLLVL.

This chain uses TRBV4-3 with TRBJ1-2; 7 bases line up with TRBD1. Germline-derived CDR1 and CDR2 are LGHNA and YSLEER. V was pared by 0 bases and J by 4 bases, with 5 bases of the junction left unmatched. The CDR3 loop spans 15 amino acids. The CDR3 spells CASSQDPAGGYGYTF. CDR3 bases: TGCGCCAGCAGCCAAGATCCGGCAGGGGGCTATGGCTACACCTTC.

This chain connects TRBV10-3 to TRBJ2-3; perhaps TRBD2 as D (5 bases). CDR3 length: 15 residues. V was trimmed by 0 bases and J by 0 bases, leaving 7 bases between them. Germline loops: CDR1 ENHRY, CDR2 SYGVKD. CDR3 sequence (DNA): TGTGCCATCAGTGAGTCGGAGCGGAGCACAGATACGCAGTATTTT. Its protein is CAISESERSTDTQYF.

CDR3 sequence reads: CATSEGYTGELFF. CDR3 DNA sequence: TGTGCCACCTCCGAGGGCTACACCGGGGAGCTGTTTTTT. The chain has TRBV10-3 and TRBJ2-2, with D possibly TRBD2 on 5 matching bases. CDR1 and CDR2 (germline): ENHRY, SYGVKD. Deletions cut 10 bases from V and 3 bases from J, with 12 bases between. This CDR3 has 13 amino acids.

J is TRBJ1-5 and V is TRBV27; D is unclear. V was pared by 3 bases and J by 7 bases, with 10 bases between. There are 13 residues in the CDR3. Germline lookup yields CDR1 MNHEY and CDR2 SMNVEV (reference sequence). For the CDR3, the DNA is TGTGCCAGCAGTTTCTCGGGAAACCAGCCCCAGCATTTT. It encodes CASSFSGNQPQHF.

The rearrangement links TRBV5-6 to TRBJ2-2; D is undetermined. In germline, CDR1 is SGHDT, CDR2 YYEEEE. CDR3 length equals 15 residues. Trimming shortened V by 2 bases and J by 3 bases, and 11 bases separated the two germline ends. CDR3 bases: TGTGCCAGCAGCTTTGGGGTGTCCTACACCGGGGAGCTGTTTTTT. This encodes CASSFGVSYTGELFF.

The chain couples TRBV18 to TRBJ1-1; D might be TRBD1 (6 bases). Trimming took 3 bases from V and 0 from J, leaving 11 bases between them. CDR3 size: 15 residues. Germline lookup yields CDR1 KGHSH and CDR2 LQKENI. CDR3 nucleotides: TGTGCCAGCTCACCCGGGGGACACATGAACACTGAAGCTTTCTTT. This gives the protein CASSPGGHMNTEAFF.

This chain links TRBV11-2 with TRBJ1-2, with 11 positions matching TRBD1. CDR1 is SGHAT and CDR2 is FQNNGV in the germline V gene. The CDR3 runs to 15 residues. V dropped 2 bases and J dropped 7; count of bases not matched to a gene: 6. The CDR3 loop reads CASSLTGQGAGGYTF. The CDR3 DNA follows: TGTGCCAGCAGCTTAACCGGACAGGGGGCGGGTGGCTACACCTTC.

The rearrangement uses TRBV4-1 and TRBJ2-1; a possible D gene is TRBD1 (5 bases). Germline V gene data show CDR1 as MGHRA and CDR2 as YSYEKL. CDR3 length equals 17 residues. V lost 4 bases and J 4 bases, leaving 20 bases between the germline ends. This CDR3 reads CASSPPSGIPPYNEQFF. As DNA, the CDR3 is TGCGCCAGCAGCCCCCCCTCAGGGATCCCGCCATACAATGAGCAGTTCTTC.